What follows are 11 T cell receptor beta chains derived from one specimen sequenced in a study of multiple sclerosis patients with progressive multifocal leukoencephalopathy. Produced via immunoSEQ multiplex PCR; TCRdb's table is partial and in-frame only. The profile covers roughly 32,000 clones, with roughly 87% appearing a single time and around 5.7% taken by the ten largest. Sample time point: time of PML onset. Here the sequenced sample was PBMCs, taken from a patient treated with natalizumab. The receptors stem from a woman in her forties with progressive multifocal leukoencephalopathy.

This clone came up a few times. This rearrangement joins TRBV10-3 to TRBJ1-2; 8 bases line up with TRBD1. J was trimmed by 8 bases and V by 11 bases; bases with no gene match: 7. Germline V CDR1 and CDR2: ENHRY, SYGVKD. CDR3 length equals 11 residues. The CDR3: CAVGQGDGYTF. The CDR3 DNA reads TGTGCCGTAGGACAGGGAGACGGCTACACCTTC.

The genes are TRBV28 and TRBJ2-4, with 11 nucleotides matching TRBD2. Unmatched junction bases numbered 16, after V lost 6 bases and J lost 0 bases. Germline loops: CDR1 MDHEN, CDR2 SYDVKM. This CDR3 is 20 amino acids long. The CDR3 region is CASSRTLAGELLGAKNIQYF. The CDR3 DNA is TGTGCCAGCAGCCGAACACTAGCGGGAGAATTGTTGGGAGCCAAAAACATTCAGTACTTC.

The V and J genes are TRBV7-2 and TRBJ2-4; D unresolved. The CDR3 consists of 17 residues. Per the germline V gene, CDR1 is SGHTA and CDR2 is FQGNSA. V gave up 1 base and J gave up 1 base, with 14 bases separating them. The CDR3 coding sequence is TGTGCCAGCAGCTTAGGCCTATCTATAGGGGCCAAAAACATTCAGTACTTC. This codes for CASSLGLSIGAKNIQYF.

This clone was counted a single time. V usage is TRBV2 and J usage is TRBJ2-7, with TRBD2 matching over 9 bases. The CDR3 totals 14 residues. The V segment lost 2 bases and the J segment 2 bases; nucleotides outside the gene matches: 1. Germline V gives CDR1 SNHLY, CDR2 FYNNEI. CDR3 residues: CASSEIAGAYEQYF. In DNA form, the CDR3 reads TGTGCCAGCAGTGAAATAGCGGGGGCCTACGAGCAGTACTTC.

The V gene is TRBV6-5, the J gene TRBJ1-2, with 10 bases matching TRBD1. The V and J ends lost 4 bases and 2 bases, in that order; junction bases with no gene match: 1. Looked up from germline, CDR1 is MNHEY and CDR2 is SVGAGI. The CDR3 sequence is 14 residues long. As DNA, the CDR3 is TGTGCCAGCAGTTGGGACAGGGGAAACTATGGCTACACCTTC. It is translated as CASSWDRGNYGYTF.

DNA for the CDR3: TGTGCCTGGAGTCTTTGGACTAGCCTCTCCTACAATGAGCAGTTCTTC. Amino acids: CAWSLWTSLSYNEQFF. J is TRBJ2-1 and V is TRBV30; 8 nucleotides match TRBD2. The CDR3 extends over 16 amino acids. V dropped 2 bases and J dropped 0; count of bases not matched to a gene: 6. Germline V lookup: CDR1 GTSNPN, CDR2 SVGIG (reference sequence).

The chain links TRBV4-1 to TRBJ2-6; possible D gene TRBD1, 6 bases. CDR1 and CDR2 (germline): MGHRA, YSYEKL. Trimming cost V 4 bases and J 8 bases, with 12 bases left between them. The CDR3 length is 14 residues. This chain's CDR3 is CASSRPRDTNVLTF. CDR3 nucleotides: TGCGCCAGCAGCCGTCCCCGGGACACCAACGTCCTGACTTTC.

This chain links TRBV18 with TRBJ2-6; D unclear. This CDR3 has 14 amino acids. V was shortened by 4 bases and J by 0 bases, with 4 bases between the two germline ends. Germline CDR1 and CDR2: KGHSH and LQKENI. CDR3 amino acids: CASSLSSGANVLTF. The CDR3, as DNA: TGTGCCAGCTCACTAAGCTCTGGGGCCAACGTCCTGACTTTC.

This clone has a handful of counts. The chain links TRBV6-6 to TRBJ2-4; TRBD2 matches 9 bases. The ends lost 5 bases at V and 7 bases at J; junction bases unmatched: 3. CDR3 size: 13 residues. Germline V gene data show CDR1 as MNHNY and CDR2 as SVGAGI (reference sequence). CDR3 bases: TGTGCCAGCAGTAACGGACTAGCGAACATTCAGTACTTC. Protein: CASSNGLANIQYF.

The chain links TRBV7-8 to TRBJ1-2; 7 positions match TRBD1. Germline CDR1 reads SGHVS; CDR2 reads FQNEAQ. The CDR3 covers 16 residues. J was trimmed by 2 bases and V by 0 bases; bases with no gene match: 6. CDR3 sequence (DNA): TGTGCCAGCAGCTTAGCTACGGGACAGATGAACTATGGCTACACCTTC. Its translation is CASSLATGQMNYGYTF.

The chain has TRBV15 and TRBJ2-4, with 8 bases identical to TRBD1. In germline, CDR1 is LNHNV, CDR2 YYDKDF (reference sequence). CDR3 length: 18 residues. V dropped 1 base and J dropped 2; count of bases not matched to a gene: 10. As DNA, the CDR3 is TGTGCCACCAGCAGAGGGGGTGGACAGGGATTGTCCAAAAACATTCAGTACTTC. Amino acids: CATSRGGGQGLSKNIQYF.